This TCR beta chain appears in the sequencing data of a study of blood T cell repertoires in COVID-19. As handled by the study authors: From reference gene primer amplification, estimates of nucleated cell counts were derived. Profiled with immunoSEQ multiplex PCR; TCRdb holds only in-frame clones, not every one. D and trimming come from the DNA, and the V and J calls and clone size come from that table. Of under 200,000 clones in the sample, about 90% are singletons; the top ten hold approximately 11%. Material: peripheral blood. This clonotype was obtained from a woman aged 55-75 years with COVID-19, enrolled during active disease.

DNA for the CDR3: TGTGCCAGCAGCTTACCCGGGACTACCCAAGAGACCCAGTACTTC. As protein: CASSLPGTTQETQYF. The chain employs TRBV7-9 and TRBJ2-5, with 7 bases fitting TRBD2. This CDR3 contains 15 residues. With 2 bases clipped from V and 1 base from J, the junction kept 4 bases outside the gene matches. Germline lookup yields CDR1 SEHNR and CDR2 FQNEAQ (reference sequence).